Sequencing of this T cell receptor (beta chain) was carried out in a study of control samples from healthy donors and cancer patients. There are 12 residues in the CDR3. With 7 bases clipped from V and 14 bases from J, the junction kept 5 bases outside the gene matches. Produced via immunoSEQ multiplex PCR; TCRdb's table is partial and in-frame only. Altogether tens of thousands of clones are present, 89% being singletons, with the ten largest covering 1.6%. The V gene is TRBV12-3 or TRBV12-4, the J gene TRBJ2-1; 13 bases are a match to TRBD2. Sequenced material: PBMCs. The TCR comes from a man aged 35-49 years with colorectal cancer. CDR3 residues: CASTLGLAGEFF. The CDR3 region has the DNA TGTGCCAGCACCCTCGGACTAGCGGGAGAGTTCTTC.